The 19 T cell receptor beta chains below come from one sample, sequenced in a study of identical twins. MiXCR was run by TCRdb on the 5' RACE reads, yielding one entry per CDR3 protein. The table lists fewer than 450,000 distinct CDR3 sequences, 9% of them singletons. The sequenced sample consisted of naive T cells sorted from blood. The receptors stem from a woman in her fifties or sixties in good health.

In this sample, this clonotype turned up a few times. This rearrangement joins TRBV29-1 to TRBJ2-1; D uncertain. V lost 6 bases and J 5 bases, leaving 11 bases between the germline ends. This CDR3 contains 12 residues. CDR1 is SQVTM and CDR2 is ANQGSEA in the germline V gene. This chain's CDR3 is CSVLGWDNEQFF. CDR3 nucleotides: TGCAGCGTCCTCGGTTGGGACAATGAGCAGTTCTTC.

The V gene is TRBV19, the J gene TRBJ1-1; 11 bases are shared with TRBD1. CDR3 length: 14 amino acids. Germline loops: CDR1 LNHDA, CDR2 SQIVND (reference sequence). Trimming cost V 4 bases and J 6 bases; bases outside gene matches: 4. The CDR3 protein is CASSTGQGEPEAFF. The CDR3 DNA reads TGTGCCAGTAGTACGGGACAGGGGGAGCCTGAAGCTTTCTTT.

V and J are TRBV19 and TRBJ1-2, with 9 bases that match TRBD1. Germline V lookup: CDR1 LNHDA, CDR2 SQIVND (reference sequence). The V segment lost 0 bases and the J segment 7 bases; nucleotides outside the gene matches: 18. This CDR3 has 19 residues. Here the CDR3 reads CASSIDQPGFGQGRSGYTF. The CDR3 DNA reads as TGTGCCAGTAGTATAGATCAGCCCGGGTTCGGACAGGGGAGAAGTGGCTACACCTTC. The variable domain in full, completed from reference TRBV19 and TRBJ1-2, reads DGGITQSPKYLFRKEGQNVTLSCEQNLNHDAMYWYRQDPGQGLRLIYYSQIVNDFQKGDIAEGYSVSREKKESFPLTVTSAQKNPTAFYLCASSIDQPGFGQGRSGYTFGSGTRLTVV.

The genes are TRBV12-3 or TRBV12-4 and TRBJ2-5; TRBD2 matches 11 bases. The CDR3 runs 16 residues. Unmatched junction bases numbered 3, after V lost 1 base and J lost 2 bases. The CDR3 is CASSLVGLADQETQYF. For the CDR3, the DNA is TGTGCCAGCAGTTTAGTGGGACTAGCGGATCAAGAGACCCAGTACTTC.

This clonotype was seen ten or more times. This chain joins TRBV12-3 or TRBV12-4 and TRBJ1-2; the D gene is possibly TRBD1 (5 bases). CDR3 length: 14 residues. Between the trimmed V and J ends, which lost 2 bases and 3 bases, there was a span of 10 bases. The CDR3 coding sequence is TGTGCCAGCAGTTTACGCAGGGTCCACTATGGCTACACCTTC. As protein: CASSLRRVHYGYTF.

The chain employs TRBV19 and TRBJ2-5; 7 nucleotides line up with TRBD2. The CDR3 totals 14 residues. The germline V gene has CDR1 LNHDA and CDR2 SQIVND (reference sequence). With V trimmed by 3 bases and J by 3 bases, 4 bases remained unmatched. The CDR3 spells CASSISGTEETQYF. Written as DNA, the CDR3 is TGTGCCAGTAGTATCAGCGGGACTGAAGAGACCCAGTACTTC.

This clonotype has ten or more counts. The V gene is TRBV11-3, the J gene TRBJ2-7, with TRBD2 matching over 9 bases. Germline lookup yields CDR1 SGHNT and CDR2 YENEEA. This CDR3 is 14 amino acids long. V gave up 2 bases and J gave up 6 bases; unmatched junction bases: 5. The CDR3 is CASSLIASGAEQYV. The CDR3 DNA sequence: TGTGCCAGCAGCTTAATCGCTAGCGGGGCCGAGCAGTACGTC.

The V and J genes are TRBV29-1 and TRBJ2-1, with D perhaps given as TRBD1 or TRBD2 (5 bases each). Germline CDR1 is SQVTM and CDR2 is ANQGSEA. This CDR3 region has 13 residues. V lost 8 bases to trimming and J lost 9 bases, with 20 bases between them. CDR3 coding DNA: TGCAGCACCCCCGGGACCTCTATCCGTGAGCAGTTCTTC. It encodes CSTPGTSIREQFF.

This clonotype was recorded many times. The CDR3: CSARGPGTDYYGYTF. CDR3 bases: TGCAGTGCTAGAGGTCCCGGGACAGATTACTATGGCTACACCTTC. The rearrangement links TRBV20-1 to TRBJ1-2, with 7 nucleotides matching TRBD1. This CDR3 is 15 amino acids long. V lost 1 base, J lost 3 bases, and 8 bases stayed unmatched. The germline gives CDR1 DFQATT, CDR2 SNEGSKA (reference sequence).

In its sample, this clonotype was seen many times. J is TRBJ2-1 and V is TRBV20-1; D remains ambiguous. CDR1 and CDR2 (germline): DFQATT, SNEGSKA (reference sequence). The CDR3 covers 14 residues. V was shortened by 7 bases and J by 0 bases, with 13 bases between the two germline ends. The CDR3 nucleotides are TGCAGTGTCCCGACCCGGAGCTCCTACAATGAGCAGTTCTTC. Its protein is CSVPTRSSYNEQFF.

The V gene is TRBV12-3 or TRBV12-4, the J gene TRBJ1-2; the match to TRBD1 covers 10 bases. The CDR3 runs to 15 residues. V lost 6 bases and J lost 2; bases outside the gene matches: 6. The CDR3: CASRRQGAKNYGYTF. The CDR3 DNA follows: TGTGCCAGCAGAAGACAGGGGGCGAAGAACTATGGCTACACCTTC.

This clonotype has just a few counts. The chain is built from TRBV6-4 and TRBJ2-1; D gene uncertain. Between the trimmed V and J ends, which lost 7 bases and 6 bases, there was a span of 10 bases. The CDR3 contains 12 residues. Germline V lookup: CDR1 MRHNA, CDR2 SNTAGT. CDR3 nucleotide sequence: TGTGCCAGCATGGGTCCCGGCAATGAGCAGTTCTTC. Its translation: CASMGPGNEQFF.

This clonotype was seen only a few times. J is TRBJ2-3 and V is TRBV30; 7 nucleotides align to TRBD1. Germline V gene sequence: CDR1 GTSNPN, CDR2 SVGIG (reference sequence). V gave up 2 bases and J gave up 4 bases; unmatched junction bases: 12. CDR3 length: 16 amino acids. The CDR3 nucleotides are TGTGCCTGGAGTCAGGGGACAGCAGGACGGCCAGATACGCAGTATTTT. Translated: CAWSQGTAGRPDTQYF.

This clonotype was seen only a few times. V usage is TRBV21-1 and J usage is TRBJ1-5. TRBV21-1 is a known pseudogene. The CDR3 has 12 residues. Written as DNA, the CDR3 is TGTGCCAGGGTCGGGAGCAATCAGCCCCAGCATTTT. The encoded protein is CARVGSNQPQHF.

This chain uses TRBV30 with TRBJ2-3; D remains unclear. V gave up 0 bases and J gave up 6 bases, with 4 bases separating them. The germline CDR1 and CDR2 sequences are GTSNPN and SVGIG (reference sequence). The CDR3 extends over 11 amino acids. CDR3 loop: CAWSVPDTQYF. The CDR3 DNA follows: TGTGCCTGGAGTGTCCCCGATACGCAGTATTTT.

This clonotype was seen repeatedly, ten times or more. The CDR3 region has the DNA TGCGCCAGCAGCCAAGGGCCCTCGGCGGACACTGAAGCTTTCTTT. Its protein is CASSQGPSADTEAFF. This chain uses TRBV4-1 with TRBJ1-1; unclear D gene. V lost 1 base and J lost 3, with 12 bases in between. CDR3 size: 15 residues. The germline V gene has CDR1 MGHRA and CDR2 YSYEKL.

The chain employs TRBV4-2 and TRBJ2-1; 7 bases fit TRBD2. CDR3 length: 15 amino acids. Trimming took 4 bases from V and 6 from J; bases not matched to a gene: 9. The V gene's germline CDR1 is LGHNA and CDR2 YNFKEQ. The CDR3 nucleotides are TGTGCCAGCAGCCCCGGGGGAGGGGTACTCAATGAGCAGTTCTTC. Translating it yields CASSPGGGVLNEQFF.

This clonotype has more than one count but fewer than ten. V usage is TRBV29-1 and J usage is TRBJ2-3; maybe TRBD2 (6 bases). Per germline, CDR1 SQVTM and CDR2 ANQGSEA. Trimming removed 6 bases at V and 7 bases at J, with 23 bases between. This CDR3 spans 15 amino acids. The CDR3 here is CSVYLLSRRANTQYF. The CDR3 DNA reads TGCAGCGTATACCTTCTCTCGAGGAGGGCGAATACGCAGTATTTT.

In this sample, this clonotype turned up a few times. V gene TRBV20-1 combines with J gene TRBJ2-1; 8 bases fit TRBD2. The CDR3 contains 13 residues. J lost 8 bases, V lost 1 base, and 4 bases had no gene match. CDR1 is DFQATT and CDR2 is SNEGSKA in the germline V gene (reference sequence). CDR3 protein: CSARGAGGDEQFF. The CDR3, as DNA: TGCAGTGCTAGAGGTGCGGGGGGCGATGAGCAGTTCTTC.